These 12 T cell receptor beta chains came from one sample sequenced in a study of T cell responses to AZD1222 COVID-19 vaccine. Repertoires were generated with immunoSEQ multiplex PCR, while TCRdb's copy carries only in-frame clones and drops some. In the table there are around 140,000 clones, about 92% of which are singletons. This sample comprised peripheral blood, obtained after recovery from COVID-19. These receptors all come from an adult who had recovered from COVID-19.

CDR3 protein: CASSLEGTVRNNEQFF. The CDR3 DNA sequence: TGTGCCAGCAGCTTGGAAGGGACCGTCAGGAACAATGAGCAGTTCTTC. The chain has TRBV5-6 and TRBJ2-1, with D perhaps given as TRBD1 or TRBD2 (5 bases each). The germline V gene has CDR1 SGHDT and CDR2 YYEEEE. Trimming left V 0 bases short and J 5 bases short, with 15 bases between. The length of the CDR3 is 16 residues.

The CDR3 nucleotides are TGCGCCAGCAGCCCCGGGGGGAATGAGCAGTTCTTC. Protein sequence: CASSPGGNEQFF. The V and J genes are TRBV4-1 and TRBJ2-1; 7 bases fit TRBD2. The V gene end was trimmed by 4 bases and the J gene end by 7 bases; junction bases not matched to a gene: 1. The CDR3 consists of 12 residues. The germline CDR1 and CDR2 sequences are MGHRA and YSYEKL.

The CDR3 DNA reads as TGTGCCAGCACCCCGGACAGGGGCCGAAAGACTGAAGCTTTCTTT. It is translated as CASTPDRGRKTEAFF. The rearrangement links TRBV6-5 to TRBJ1-1; TRBD1 agrees at 9 bases. Trimming removed 7 bases from V and 5 bases from J; junction bases left unmatched: 11. The CDR3 has 15 amino acids. Germline V gene sequence: CDR1 MNHEY, CDR2 SVGAGI.

The genes are TRBV6-5 and TRBJ1-2; D is uncertain. V was cut by 2 bases and J by 4 bases, with 8 bases left in between. This CDR3 contains 13 residues. Germline lookup yields CDR1 MNHEY and CDR2 SVGAGI. Here the CDR3 reads CASSYSGGYGYTF. DNA for the CDR3: TGTGCCAGCAGTTACAGCGGCGGCTATGGCTACACCTTC.

The chain uses TRBV18 and TRBJ2-1; TRBD2 agrees at 8 bases. Unmatched junction bases numbered 6, after V lost 0 bases and J lost 8 bases. Germline CDR1 KGHSH, CDR2 LQKENI. The CDR3 length is 15 residues. The CDR3 DNA sequence: TGTGCCAGCTCACCACCGTGGACTAGCCGTTATGAGCAGTTCTTC. As protein: CASSPPWTSRYEQFF.

This chain joins TRBV7-2 and TRBJ2-3; D remains unclear. Germline V gene data show CDR1 as SGHTA and CDR2 as FQGNSA. Trimming cost V 3 bases and J 5 bases, with 9 bases left between them. CDR3 length: 13 residues. The CDR3 DNA is TGTGCCAGCAGCTTGTTCCAGGTAGATACGCAGTATTTT. Translating it yields CASSLFQVDTQYF.

This rearrangement joins TRBV15 to TRBJ1-4, with TRBD1 matching over 7 bases. The CDR3 length is 16 residues. Germline V CDR1 and CDR2: LNHNV, YYDKDF (reference sequence). V gave up 2 bases and J gave up 6 bases; unmatched junction bases: 9. The CDR3 DNA is TGTGCCACCAGCAGATTACAGGGGTGGATAGATGAAAAACTGTTTTTT. It codes for CATSRLQGWIDEKLFF. Combining the CDR3 with reference TRBV15 and TRBJ1-4 gives the whole variable domain DAMVIQNPRYQVTQFGKPVTLSCSQTLNHNVMYWYQQKSSQAPKLLFHYYDKDFNNEADTPDNFQSRRPNTSFCFLDIRSPGLGDTAMYLCATSRLQGWIDEKLFFGSGTQLSVL.

A few counts support this clone. This rearrangement joins TRBV5-4 to TRBJ2-7; D is possibly TRBD2 (5 bases). The CDR3 runs 14 residues. Trimming removed 4 bases at V and 2 bases at J, with 13 bases between. Germline CDR1 SGHNT, CDR2 YYREEE (reference sequence). CDR3 region: CASSRQEEPYEQYF. The DNA for the CDR3 is TGTGCCAGCAGCCGCCAGGAGGAACCCTACGAGCAGTACTTC.

The gene calls are TRBV7-9 and TRBJ1-2; 7 nucleotides agree with TRBD1. Germline values: CDR1 SEHNR, CDR2 FQNEAQ (reference sequence). This CDR3 comprises 17 residues. V was pared by 1 base and J by 4 bases, with 12 bases of the junction left unmatched. The CDR3 DNA sequence: TGTGCCAGCAGCTTAGTACAGGGGTGGAGAAGTGCCTATGGCTACACCTTC. As protein: CASSLVQGWRSAYGYTF.

The V gene is TRBV27, the J gene TRBJ2-2; TRBD2 is a possible D gene (5 bases). Germline V gene sequence: CDR1 MNHEY, CDR2 SMNVEV (reference sequence). This CDR3 has 13 residues. Trimming removed 6 bases at V and 2 bases at J, with 7 bases between. The CDR3 DNA is TGTGCCAGCAGCGGGGTAAACACCGGGGAGCTGTTTTTT. Protein sequence: CASSGVNTGELFF.

Here the CDR3 DNA reads TGTGCCTGGAATGGGGGACTAGCGGGGAACCAAGAGACCCAGTACTTC. Translating gives CAWNGGLAGNQETQYF. The chain links TRBV30 to TRBJ2-5, with TRBD2 matching 13 bases. CDR1 is GTSNPN and CDR2 is SVGIG in the germline V gene (reference sequence). With V trimmed by 4 bases and J by 0 bases, 5 bases remained unmatched. The CDR3 extends over 16 amino acids. Variable domain in full (rest from reference TRBV30 and TRBJ2-5): SQTIHQWPATLVQPVGSPLSLECTVEGTSNPNLYWYRQAAGRGLQLLFYSVGIGQISSEVPQNLSASRPQDRQFILSSKKLLLSDSGFYLCAWNGGLAGNQETQYFGPGTRLLVL.

The chain has TRBV2 and TRBJ2-7; no clear D. CDR3 length: 15 residues. V shed 4 bases and J shed 7 bases, with 20 bases lying between them. CDR1 is SNHLY and CDR2 is FYNNEI in the germline V gene. The CDR3 is CASSGMQRTTREQYF. The CDR3 DNA is TGTGCCAGCAGTGGGATGCAGCGCACAACTCGTGAGCAGTACTTC.